A single sample is the source of the 28 T cell receptor beta chains below, sequenced in a study of cytomegalovirus exposure and HLA in healthy donors. Both 60 Vbeta primers and 13 Jbeta primers went into the PCR. TCRdb's copy holds only in-frame clones and misses some; the assay was immunoSEQ multiplex PCR. The sample lists about 170,000 clones; about 62% were seen once. Sequencing was performed on PBMCs. Receptors originate from a man aged 40-49 years in good health and CMV-seronegative.

The rearrangement links TRBV6-4 to TRBJ2-2; a possible D gene is TRBD1 (6 bases). The CDR3 totals 12 residues. From germline, CDR1 is MRHNA and CDR2 SNTAGT. Trimming took 11 bases from V and 8 from J, leaving 15 bases between them. Written as DNA, the CDR3 is TGTGCCCTAAGGCAGGGGACGGGGGAGCTGTTTTTT. This translates into CALRQGTGELFF.

The chain joins TRBV28 to TRBJ2-7; TRBD1 agrees at 7 bases. The CDR3 has 14 residues. Germline V gene sequence: CDR1 MDHEN, CDR2 SYDVKM. V lost 5 bases to trimming and J lost 3 bases; unmatched junction nucleotides: 7. CDR3 sequence (DNA): TGTGCCAGCAGTCGGCAGGGGGTGGGCTACGAGCAGTACTTC. This translates into CASSRQGVGYEQYF.

The table lists this clone with a few counts. The J gene is TRBJ2-4, the V gene TRBV29-1; D is possibly TRBD2 (5 bases). CDR3 size: 18 residues. Trimming removed 7 bases at V and 0 bases at J, with 25 bases between. Germline V lookup: CDR1 SQVTM, CDR2 ANQGSEA. CDR3 in amino acids: CSAAEPGLGRLAKNIQYF. As DNA, the CDR3 is TGCAGCGCCGCCGAGCCCGGACTCGGCCGCCTAGCCAAAAACATTCAGTACTTC.

J is TRBJ2-3 and V is TRBV5-1, with 11 nucleotides matching TRBD1. The CDR3 is 16 amino acids. V shed 5 bases and J 5 bases; nucleotides not matched to a gene: 10. The germline CDR1 and CDR2 sequences are SGHRS and YFSETQ. In DNA, the CDR3 is TGCGCCAGCAGTGGTAGAGGACAGGGGGCAGGAGATACGCAGTATTTT. Protein sequence: CASSGRGQGAGDTQYF.

This chain joins TRBV5-4 and TRBJ2-7; a weak D match, TRBD2 (5 bases). Germline V gene data show CDR1 as SGHNT and CDR2 as YYREEE (reference sequence). Trimming removed 6 bases at V and 6 bases at J, with 22 bases between. The CDR3 sequence is 15 residues long. The CDR3 sequence is CASTRPGGSPSEQYF. CDR3 nucleotide sequence: TGTGCCAGCACCCGTCCCGGCGGGTCCCCCTCCGAGCAGTACTTC.

The chain links TRBV14 to TRBJ1-2, with 7 bases matching TRBD1. Germline V gene lookup returns CDR1 SGHDN and CDR2 FVKESK. V lost 4 bases, J lost 8 bases, and 7 bases stayed unmatched. The length of the CDR3 is 13 residues. The CDR3 loop reads CASSLYTGAGYTF. CDR3 DNA sequence: TGTGCCAGCAGCCTCTATACAGGGGCCGGCTACACCTTC.

This sequence joins TRBV2 and TRBJ2-2; 11 bases line up with TRBD2. In germline, CDR1 is SNHLY, CDR2 FYNNEI. This CDR3 contains 16 residues. The junction had 7 bases not matched to a gene; V was cut back by 6 bases and J by 4 bases. The CDR3 coding sequence is TGTGCCAGCAGGCTTACCGGGACTAGCGGCACCGGGGAGCTGTTTTTT. Translation: CASRLTGTSGTGELFF.

The V call is TRBV5-6, the J call TRBJ1-4; TRBD1 is a possible D gene (5 bases). Germline V gene sequence: CDR1 SGHDT, CDR2 YYEEEE. This CDR3 region has 16 residues. V was shortened by 0 bases and J by 5 bases, with 14 bases between the two germline ends. The CDR3 DNA reads as TGTGCCAGCAGCTTGGCGACAGCCCGACTGAATGAAAAACTGTTTTTT. Protein sequence: CASSLATARLNEKLFF. Full variable domain (outside the CDR3, taken from reference TRBV5-6 and TRBJ1-4): DAGVTQSPTHLIKTRGQQVTLRCSPKSGHDTVSWYQQALGQGPQFIFQYYEEEERQRGNFPDRFSGHQFPNYSSELNVNALLLGDSALYLCASSLATARLNEKLFFGSGTQLSVL.

CDR3 protein: CASSQGGRGETQYF. CDR3 nucleotides: TGTGCCAGCAGCCAGGGGGGCCGGGGGGAGACCCAGTACTTC. The rearrangement uses TRBV7-2 and TRBJ2-5, with D maybe TRBD1 (7 bases). The CDR3 totals 14 residues. Trimming removed 5 bases from V and 5 bases from J, with 15 bases in between. Germline loops: CDR1 SGHTA, CDR2 FQGNSA.

This clone was counted a few times. This chain uses TRBV7-2 with TRBJ2-7; 10 nucleotides match TRBD2. Germline loops: CDR1 SGHTA, CDR2 FQGNSA. Unmatched junction bases numbered 10, after V lost 5 bases and J lost 3 bases. The CDR3 covers 16 residues. This CDR3 reads CASSLGHSGRLYEQYF. In DNA form, the CDR3 reads TGTGCCAGCAGCCTAGGGCATAGCGGGAGGCTCTACGAGCAGTACTTC.

This clone has more than one count but fewer than ten. The V and J genes are TRBV19 and TRBJ1-5; TRBD1 matches 10 bases. The V segment lost 4 bases and the J segment 0 bases; nucleotides outside the gene matches: 6. This CDR3 has 17 residues. The V gene's germline CDR1 is LNHDA and CDR2 SQIVND (reference sequence). CDR3 in amino acids: CASSSRDRGYSNQPQHF. The CDR3 DNA reads as TGTGCCAGTAGTAGCCGGGACAGGGGATATAGCAATCAGCCCCAGCATTTT.

V and J are TRBV29-1 and TRBJ2-2; D is uncertain. Trimming stripped 1 base from V and 1 base from J, with 4 bases between. CDR3 length equals 13 residues. Germline CDR1 and CDR2: SQVTM and ANQGSEA. The CDR3 spells CSVEGRNTGELFF. The DNA for the CDR3 is TGCAGCGTTGAAGGGAGGAACACCGGGGAGCTGTTTTTT.

This chain links TRBV2 with TRBJ2-3; maybe TRBD2 (7 bases). Between the trimmed V and J ends, which lost 6 bases and 0 bases, there was a span of 13 bases. The germline CDR1 and CDR2 sequences are SNHLY and FYNNEI. The CDR3 runs 15 residues. CDR3 in amino acids: CASSQGGGSTDTQYF. CDR3 in DNA: TGTGCCAGCAGCCAGGGCGGGGGCAGCACAGATACGCAGTATTTT.

The V gene is TRBV4-3, the J gene TRBJ2-6; maybe TRBD1 (5 bases). Deletions cut 0 bases from V and 0 bases from J, with 6 bases between. This CDR3 is 16 amino acids long. Germline V gives CDR1 LGHNA, CDR2 YSLEER. CDR3: CASSQDGHSGANVLTF. CDR3 sequence (DNA): TGCGCCAGCAGCCAAGATGGACACTCTGGGGCCAACGTCCTGACTTTC.

The chain links TRBV2 to TRBJ2-7, with 9 positions matching TRBD1. V lost 5 bases, J lost 0 bases, and 5 bases stayed unmatched. From germline, CDR1 is SNHLY and CDR2 FYNNEI. This CDR3 is built from 15 residues. In nucleotides, the CDR3 is TGTGCCAGCAGTAGGGACAGGGCTAACTCCTACGAGCAGTACTTC. Its protein is CASSRDRANSYEQYF.

This clone showed up just a few times. CDR3 sequence reads: CASSLDGPGPRGNTIYF. For the CDR3, the DNA is TGCGCCAGCAGCTTGGACGGGCCAGGGCCAAGGGGAAACACCATATATTTT. The chain employs TRBV5-1 and TRBJ1-3; a weak D match, TRBD1 (5 bases). V lost 0 bases, J lost 4 bases, and 17 bases lay in between. The CDR3 is made up of 17 amino acids. Germline-derived CDR1 and CDR2 are SGHRS and YFSETQ. Using reference TRBV5-1 and TRBJ1-3 for the parts outside the CDR3, the full variable domain is KAGVTQTPRYLIKTRGQQVTLSCSPISGHRSVSWYQQTPGQGLQFLFEYFSETQRNKGNFPGRFSGRQFSNSRSEMNVSTLELGDSALYLCASSLDGPGPRGNTIYFGEGSWLTVV.

V is TRBV28 and J is TRBJ2-5; 8 bases are a match to TRBD1. Germline-derived CDR1 and CDR2 are MDHEN and SYDVKM. Trimming took 8 bases from V and 5 from J; bases not matched to a gene: 10. This CDR3 is 14 amino acids long. The chain's CDR3 is CASLQDRGRETQYF. In DNA form, the CDR3 reads TGTGCCAGCCTGCAAGACAGGGGCCGGGAGACCCAGTACTTC.

This chain links TRBV28 with TRBJ2-1; D remains unclear. The V gene lost 7 bases and the J gene lost 13 bases, with 23 bases spanning the gap. Germline V gene sequence: CDR1 MDHEN, CDR2 SYDVKM. This CDR3 is 14 amino acids long. The CDR3 loop is CASTKQRSQLKQFF. CDR3 DNA: TGTGCCAGCACCAAGCAGAGGTCCCAGTTGAAACAGTTCTTC. Full variable domain (outside the CDR3, taken from reference TRBV28 and TRBJ2-1): DVKVTQSSRYLVKRTGEKVFLECVQDMDHENMFWYRQDPGLGLRLIYFSYDVKMKEKGDIPEGYSVSREKKERFSLILESASTNQTSMYLCASTKQRSQLKQFFGPGTRLTVL.

The chain has TRBV19 and TRBJ1-5; 9 bases map to TRBD1. With 3 bases clipped from V and 3 bases from J, the junction kept 6 bases outside the gene matches. Germline CDR1 and CDR2: LNHDA and SQIVND (reference sequence). The CDR3 is 16 residues long. The CDR3 coding sequence is TGTGCCAGTAGTATGGCGGGACAGGGATACAATCAGCCCCAGCATTTT. Translated, it gives CASSMAGQGYNQPQHF.

This chain links TRBV28 with TRBJ2-3, with 9 nucleotides matching TRBD2. V was pared by 2 bases and J by 1 base, with 1 base of the junction left unmatched. This CDR3 is 15 amino acids long. Germline CDR1 MDHEN, CDR2 SYDVKM. The CDR3 is CASSLIAGGTDTQYF. CDR3 coding DNA: TGTGCCAGCAGTTTAATAGCGGGGGGCACAGATACGCAGTATTTT.

The chain has TRBV6-5 and TRBJ2-1; D is possibly TRBD2 (6 bases). Trimming cost V 3 bases and J 4 bases, with 13 bases left between them. The length of the CDR3 is 15 residues. Germline V gives CDR1 MNHEY, CDR2 SVGAGI. CDR3 protein: CASSYLAEPYNEQFF. As DNA, the CDR3 is TGTGCCAGCAGTTATTTAGCGGAGCCGTACAATGAGCAGTTCTTC.

This chain connects TRBV6-1 to TRBJ1-5, with 8 bases aligning to TRBD1. Germline CDR1 reads MNHNS; CDR2 reads SASEGT. V gave up 10 bases and J gave up 5 bases; unmatched junction bases: 10. The CDR3 totals 14 residues. The CDR3 sequence is CATEPGTGYQPQHF. As DNA, the CDR3 is TGTGCCACCGAACCTGGGACAGGCTATCAGCCCCAGCATTTT.

This rearrangement joins TRBV6-6 to TRBJ1-5; no definite D call. The V and J ends lost 7 bases and 7 bases respectively, with 20 bases between them. The CDR3 has 15 residues. Germline CDR1 is MNHNY and CDR2 is SVGAGI (reference sequence). The CDR3 is CASTRLGNGEQPQHF. CDR3 nucleotides: TGTGCCAGCACCCGACTCGGGAATGGGGAACAGCCCCAGCATTTT.

A word on this clone: Additional DNA sequences in this sample encode the identical CDR3. The chain joins TRBV7-6 to TRBJ2-7; TRBD1 aligns across 7 bases. V was pared by 3 bases and J by 3 bases, with 2 bases of the junction left unmatched. This CDR3 has 13 amino acids. Germline-derived CDR1 and CDR2 are SGHVS and FNYEAQ. In DNA form, the CDR3 reads TGTGCCAGCAGCTTGCCAGGGGGCTACGAGCAGTACTTC. Protein product: CASSLPGGYEQYF.

This clone was seen only a few times. The rearrangement uses TRBV5-6 and TRBJ2-3; the match to TRBD2 covers 8 bases. The CDR3 has 14 residues. V shed 1 base and J 4 bases; nucleotides not matched to a gene: 2. Germline CDR1 SGHDT, CDR2 YYEEEE. The CDR3 bases are TGTGCCAGCAGCTTGACTAGCGGAGCAGATACGCAGTATTTT. The encoded protein is CASSLTSGADTQYF.

The chain carries TRBV5-5 and TRBJ1-1; D is perhaps TRBD1 (5 bases). Germline V CDR1 and CDR2: SGHKS, YYEKEE (reference sequence). Trimming pared 2 bases from V and 2 bases from J, leaving 13 bases between. There are 15 residues in the CDR3. CDR3 in DNA: TGTGCCAGCAGCTTAACCGGGACTGACAACACTGAAGCTTTCTTT. Translating gives CASSLTGTDNTEAFF.

This rearrangement joins TRBV7-9 to TRBJ2-1; D call uncertain. CDR3 size: 13 residues. Looked up from germline, CDR1 is SEHNR and CDR2 is FQNEAQ (reference sequence). The ends were cut back, 5 bases at V and 3 bases at J, with 8 bases in the middle. CDR3 in amino acids: CASSPVSYNEQFF. Written as DNA, the CDR3 is TGTGCCAGCAGCCCCGTCAGCTACAATGAGCAGTTCTTC.

The rearrangement uses TRBV10-3 and TRBJ2-7, with 10 positions matching TRBD2. The ends lost 6 bases at V and 2 bases at J; junction bases unmatched: 7. CDR3 size: 15 residues. The germline gives CDR1 ENHRY, CDR2 SYGVKD. This CDR3 is CAIRDTSGDPYEQYF. In nucleotides, the CDR3 is TGTGCCATCAGAGATACTAGCGGGGACCCCTACGAGCAGTACTTC.